The source of this T cell receptor (beta chain) is a study of naive and memory T cell subsets. Germline V gene data show CDR1 as ENHRY and CDR2 as SYGVKD. The V and J ends lost 2 bases and 0 bases, in that order; junction bases with no gene match: 7. CDR3 length: 17 residues. Both TRBC1 and TRBC2 were covered by a beta constant-region primer of two equimolar oligonucleotides. A single record per CDR3 protein comes from TCRdb applying MiXCR to the UMI-ligation and nested PCR reads. The data show about 150,000 distinct CDR3 sequences, about a sixth seen once. The chain couples TRBV10-3 to TRBJ2-4, with 7 bases aligning to TRBD1. The sample consisted of naive CD4+ T cells from blood. The TCR sequence derives from a human donor in good health. The CDR3 sequence is CAISERTGPLAKNIQYF. CDR3 sequence (DNA): TGTGCCATCAGTGAGCGGACAGGCCCCCTAGCCAAAAACATTCAGTACTTC.